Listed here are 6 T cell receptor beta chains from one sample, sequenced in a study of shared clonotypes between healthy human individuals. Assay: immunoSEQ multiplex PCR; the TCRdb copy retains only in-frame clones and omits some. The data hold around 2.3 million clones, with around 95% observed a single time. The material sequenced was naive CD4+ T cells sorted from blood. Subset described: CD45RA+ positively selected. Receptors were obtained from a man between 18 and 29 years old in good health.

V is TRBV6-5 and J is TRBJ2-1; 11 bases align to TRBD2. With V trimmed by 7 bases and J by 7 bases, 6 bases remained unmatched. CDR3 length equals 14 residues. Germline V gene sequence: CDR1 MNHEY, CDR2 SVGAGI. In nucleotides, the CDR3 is TGTGCCAGCAATAAACTAGCGGGGGATAATGAGCAGTTCTTC. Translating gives CASNKLAGDNEQFF.

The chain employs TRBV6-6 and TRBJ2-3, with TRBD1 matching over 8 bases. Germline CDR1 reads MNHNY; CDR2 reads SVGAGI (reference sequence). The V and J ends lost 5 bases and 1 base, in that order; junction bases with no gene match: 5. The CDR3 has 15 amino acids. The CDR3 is CASSMTGAGTDTQYF. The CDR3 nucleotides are TGTGCCAGCAGTATGACAGGGGCGGGCACAGATACGCAGTATTTT.

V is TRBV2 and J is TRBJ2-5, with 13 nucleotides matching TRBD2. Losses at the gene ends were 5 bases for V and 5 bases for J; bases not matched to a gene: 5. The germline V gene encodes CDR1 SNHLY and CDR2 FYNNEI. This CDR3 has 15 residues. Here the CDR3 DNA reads TGTGCCAGCAGTAGACTAGCGGGAGGATTGGAGACCCAGTACTTC. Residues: CASSRLAGGLETQYF.

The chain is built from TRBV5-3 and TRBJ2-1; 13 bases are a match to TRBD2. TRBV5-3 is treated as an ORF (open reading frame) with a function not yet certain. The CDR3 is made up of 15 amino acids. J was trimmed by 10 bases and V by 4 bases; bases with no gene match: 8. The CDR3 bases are TGTGCCAGAAGCGGGGGACTAGCGGGAACACGGGAGCAGTTCTTC. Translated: CARSGGLAGTREQFF.

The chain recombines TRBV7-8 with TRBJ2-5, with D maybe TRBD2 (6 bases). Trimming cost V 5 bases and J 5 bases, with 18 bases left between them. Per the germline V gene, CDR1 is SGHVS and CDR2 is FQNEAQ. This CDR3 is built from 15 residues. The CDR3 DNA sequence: TGTGCCAGCAGCGTCCGACGGGACTCATGGGAGACCCAGTACTTC. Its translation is CASSVRRDSWETQYF. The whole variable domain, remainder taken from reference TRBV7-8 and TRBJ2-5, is GAGVSQSPRYKVAKRGQDVALRCDPISGHVSLFWYQQALGQGPEFLTYFQNEAQLDKSGLPSDRFFAERPEGSVSTLKIQRTQQEDSAVYLCASSVRRDSWETQYFGPGTRLLVL.

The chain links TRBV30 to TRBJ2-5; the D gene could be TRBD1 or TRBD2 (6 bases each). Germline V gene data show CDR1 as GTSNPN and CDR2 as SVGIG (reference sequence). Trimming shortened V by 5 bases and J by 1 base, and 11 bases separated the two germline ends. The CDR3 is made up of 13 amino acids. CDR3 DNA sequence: TGTGCCTGGGGAAAGGGGGGCCAAGAGACCCAGTACTTC. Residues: CAWGKGGQETQYF.